This T cell receptor beta chain emerged from a study of T cell repertoires in cytomegalovirus infection. The V gene's germline CDR1 is SEHNR and CDR2 FQNEAQ (reference sequence). The CDR3 totals 15 residues. The V end lost 10 bases, the J end lost 4 bases, and 20 bases lay between the germline ends. TCRdb independently ran MiXCR on the reads; one entry per CDR3 protein. The data hold 750,000 to 950,000 distinct CDR3 sequences, with 25% to 35% observed a single time. There are a few counts of this clonotype. Its target is not known. The TCR sequence derives from a human donor in good health (CMV status not recorded). Some clones in this sample may be carry-over from other donors' samples. The gene calls are TRBV7-9 and TRBJ1-3; a weak D match, TRBD1 (5 bases). Sample: cultured CD8+ T cells from PBMCs, taken from culture after CMV antigen stimulation. The CDR3: CATNQGGTEGNTIYF. CDR3 in DNA: TGTGCCACCAATCAAGGTGGGACTGAAGGAAACACCATATATTTT.